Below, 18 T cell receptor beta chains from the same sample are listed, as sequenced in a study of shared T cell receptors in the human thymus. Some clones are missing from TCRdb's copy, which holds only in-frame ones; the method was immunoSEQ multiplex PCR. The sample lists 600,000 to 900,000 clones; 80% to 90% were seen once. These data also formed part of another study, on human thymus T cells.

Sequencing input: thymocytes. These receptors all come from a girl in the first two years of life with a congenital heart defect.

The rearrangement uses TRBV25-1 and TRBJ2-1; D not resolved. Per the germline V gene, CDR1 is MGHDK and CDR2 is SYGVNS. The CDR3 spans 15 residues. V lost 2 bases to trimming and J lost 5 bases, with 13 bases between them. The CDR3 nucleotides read TGTGCCAGCAGTGAACTCGCCGAAAGCGACAATGAGCAGTTCTTC. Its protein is CASSELAESDNEQFF.

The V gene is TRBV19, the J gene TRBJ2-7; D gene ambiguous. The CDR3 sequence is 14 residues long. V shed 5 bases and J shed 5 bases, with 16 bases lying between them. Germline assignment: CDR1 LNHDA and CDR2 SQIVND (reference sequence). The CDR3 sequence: CASSGVAVFDEQYF. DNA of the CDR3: TGTGCCAGTAGTGGAGTTGCGGTCTTCGACGAGCAGTACTTC.

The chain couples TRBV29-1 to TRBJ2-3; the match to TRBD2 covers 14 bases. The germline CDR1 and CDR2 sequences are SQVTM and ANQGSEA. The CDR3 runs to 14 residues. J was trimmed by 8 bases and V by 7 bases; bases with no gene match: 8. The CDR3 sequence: CSARLAGGSGTQYF. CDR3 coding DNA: TGCAGCGCCAGACTAGCGGGGGGGTCCGGTACGCAGTATTTT.

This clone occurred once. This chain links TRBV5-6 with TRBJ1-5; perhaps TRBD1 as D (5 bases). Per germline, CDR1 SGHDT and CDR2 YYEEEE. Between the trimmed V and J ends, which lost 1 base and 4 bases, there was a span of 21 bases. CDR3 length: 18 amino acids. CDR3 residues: CASSLSSGVVVINQPQHF. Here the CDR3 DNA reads TGTGCCAGCAGCTTGTCGTCGGGGGTGGTTGTGATAAATCAGCCCCAGCATTTT.

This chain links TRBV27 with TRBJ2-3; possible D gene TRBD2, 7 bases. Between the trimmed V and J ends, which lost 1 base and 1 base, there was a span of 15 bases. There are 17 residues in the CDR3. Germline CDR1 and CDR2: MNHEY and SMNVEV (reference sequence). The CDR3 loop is CASSLYGGGARTDTQYF. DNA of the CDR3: TGTGCCAGCAGTTTATATGGTGGGGGGGCTCGCACAGATACGCAGTATTTT.

Here the CDR3 DNA reads TGCGCCAGCAGCAAAGTGGCACGGGGAGATACGCAGTATTTT. Its translation is CASSKVARGDTQYF. V usage is TRBV5-1 and J usage is TRBJ2-3; D may be TRBD2 (5 bases). With 4 bases removed from V and 5 bases from J, the gap between germline ends came to 14 bases. The CDR3 is 14 residues long. Germline V gene data show CDR1 as SGHRS and CDR2 as YFSETQ.

For the CDR3, the DNA is TGTGCCAGCAGCTTGGGGGGGGAGGGACCCTACGAGCAGTACTTC. This codes for CASSLGGEGPYEQYF. The chain combines TRBV5-6 with TRBJ2-7, with TRBD2 matching 7 bases. Germline V gives CDR1 SGHDT, CDR2 YYEEEE. The CDR3 loop spans 15 amino acids. Trimming took 0 bases from V and 2 from J; bases not matched to a gene: 5.

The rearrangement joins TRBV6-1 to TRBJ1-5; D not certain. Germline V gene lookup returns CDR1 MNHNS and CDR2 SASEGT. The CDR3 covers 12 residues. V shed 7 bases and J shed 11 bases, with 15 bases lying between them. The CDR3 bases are TGTGCCAGCACCTCCATCGGGGAGGCCCAGCATTTT. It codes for CASTSIGEAQHF.

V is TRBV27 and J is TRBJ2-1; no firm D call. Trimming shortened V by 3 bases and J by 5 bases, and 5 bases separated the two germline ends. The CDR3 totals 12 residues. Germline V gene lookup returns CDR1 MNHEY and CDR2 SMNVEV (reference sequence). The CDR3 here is CASSLENNEQFF. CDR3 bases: TGTGCCAGCAGTTTGGAGAACAATGAGCAGTTCTTC.

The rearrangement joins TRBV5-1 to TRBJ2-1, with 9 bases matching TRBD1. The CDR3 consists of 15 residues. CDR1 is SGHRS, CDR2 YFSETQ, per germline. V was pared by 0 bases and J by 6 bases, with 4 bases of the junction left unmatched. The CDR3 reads CASSLGQGVGNEQFF. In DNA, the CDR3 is TGCGCCAGCAGCTTGGGACAGGGGGTTGGCAATGAGCAGTTCTTC.

The CDR3 region is CASSFPTGDTEAFF. The CDR3 coding sequence is TGTGCCAGCAGCTTTCCCACCGGGGACACTGAAGCTTTCTTT. The chain combines TRBV11-3 with TRBJ1-1; no definite D call. The V and J ends lost 3 bases and 3 bases respectively, with 11 bases between them. The V gene's germline CDR1 is SGHNT and CDR2 YENEEA. The CDR3 runs to 14 residues.

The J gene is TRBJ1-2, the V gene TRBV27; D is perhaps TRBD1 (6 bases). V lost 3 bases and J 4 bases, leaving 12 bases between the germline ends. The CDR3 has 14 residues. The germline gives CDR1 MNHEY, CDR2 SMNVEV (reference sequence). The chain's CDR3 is CASSFGTGRYGYTF. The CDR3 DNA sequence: TGTGCCAGCAGTTTTGGAACAGGGCGCTATGGCTACACCTTC.

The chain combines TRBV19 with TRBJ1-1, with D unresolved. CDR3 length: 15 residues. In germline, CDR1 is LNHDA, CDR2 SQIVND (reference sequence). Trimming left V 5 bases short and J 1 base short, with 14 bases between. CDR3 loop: CASSPPGFTNTEAFF. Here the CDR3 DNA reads TGTGCCAGTAGTCCCCCGGGATTTACGAACACTGAAGCTTTCTTT.

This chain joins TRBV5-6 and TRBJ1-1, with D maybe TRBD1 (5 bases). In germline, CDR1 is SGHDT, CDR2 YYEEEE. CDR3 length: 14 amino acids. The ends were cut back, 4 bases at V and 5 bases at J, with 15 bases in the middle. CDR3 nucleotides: TGTGCCAGCAGCGAAATGGGGGGAGGGACTGAAGCTTTCTTT. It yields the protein CASSEMGGGTEAFF.

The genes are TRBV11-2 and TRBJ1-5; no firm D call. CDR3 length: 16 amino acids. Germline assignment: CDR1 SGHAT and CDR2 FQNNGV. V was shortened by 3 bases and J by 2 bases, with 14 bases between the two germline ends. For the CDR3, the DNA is TGTGCCAGCAGCTTGGGTCACAGTGTGGGCAATCAGCCCCAGCATTTT. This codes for CASSLGHSVGNQPQHF.

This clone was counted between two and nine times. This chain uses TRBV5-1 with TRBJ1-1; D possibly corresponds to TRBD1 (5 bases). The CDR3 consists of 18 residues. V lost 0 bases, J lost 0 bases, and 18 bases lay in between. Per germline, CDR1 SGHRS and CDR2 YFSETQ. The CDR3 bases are TGCGCCAGCAGCTTGGCCGCAGGGAGGATCCCCTTGAACACTGAAGCTTTCTTT. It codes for CASSLAAGRIPLNTEAFF. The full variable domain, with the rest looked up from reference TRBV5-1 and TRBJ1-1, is KAGVTQTPRYLIKTRGQQVTLSCSPISGHRSVSWYQQTPGQGLQFLFEYFSETQRNKGNFPGRFSGRQFSNSRSEMNVSTLELGDSALYLCASSLAAGRIPLNTEAFFGQGTRLTVV.

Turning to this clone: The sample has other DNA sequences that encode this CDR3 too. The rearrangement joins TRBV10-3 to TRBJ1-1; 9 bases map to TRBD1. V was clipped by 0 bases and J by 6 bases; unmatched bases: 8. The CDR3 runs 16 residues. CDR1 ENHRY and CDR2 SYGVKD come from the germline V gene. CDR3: CAISESEGTGLPEAFF. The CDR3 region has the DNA TGTGCCATCAGTGAGTCTGAAGGGACAGGGCTTCCTGAAGCTTTCTTT.

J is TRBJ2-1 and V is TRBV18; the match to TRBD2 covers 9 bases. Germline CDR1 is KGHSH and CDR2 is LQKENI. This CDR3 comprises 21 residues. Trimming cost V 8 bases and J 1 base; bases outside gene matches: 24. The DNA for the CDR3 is TGTGCCAGCAGCGGACCCGGAGGGGGGCTAGCGGGGAAGCTTTCCTACAATGAGCAGTTCTTC. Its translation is CASSGPGGGLAGKLSYNEQFF.